This T cell receptor (beta chain) appears in the sequencing data of a study of T-cell memory formation after mild COVID-19. At the level of the study: The two donors had largely donor-specific TCR clusters.

TCRdb re-called the 5' RACE reads with MiXCR, one entry per CDR3 protein. The top ten hold around 13% of the sample, which has 450,000 or so distinct CDR3 sequences, roughly 25% seen once. V lost 2 bases to trimming and J lost 1 base; unmatched junction nucleotides: 3. The germline CDR1 and CDR2 sequences are KGHSH and LQKENI. The CDR3 covers 16 residues. On this clonotype: Its antigen is undetermined.

Whole-study findings and limits: Memory cells collected pre-infection included some clones that later responded, suggesting cross-reactive memory joined. Contracting CD8+ clones were enriched in EMRA, CD4+ mainly in CM and EM.

The chain combines TRBV18 with TRBJ2-7, with 12 bases that match TRBD2. The origin of this receptor is an adult woman who had mild COVID-19 (a few samples of this study predate the infection). Cell type and time point are not known. Sequencing was carried out using PBMCs or a T cell subset sorted from them (not recorded which). The DNA for the CDR3 is TGTGCCAGCTCACCAGGCCTAGCGGGAGGGTCCTACGAGCAGTACTTC. Translating gives CASSPGLAGGSYEQYF.